This note documents a single T cell receptor (beta chain) sequence. Source study methods: Nucleated cell number was recorded as an estimate derived from reference gene primer amplification. The method was immunoSEQ multiplex PCR; TCRdb's version includes in-frame clones alone and lacks a portion of them. The DNA was the basis for D and trimming; V, J and clone size are from that table. There are around 310,000 clones in the sample; 90% occur only once, and around 0.96% lies in the top ten. Seattle enrolled patients during active infection and tracked them longitudinally. The data were taken from a study of blood T cell repertoires in COVID-19. Looking at the study overall: Material from acute and convalescent COVID-19 was sourced from the United States, Italy and Spain. PBMCs, B-cell-depleted T cells, or T cells provided the cDNA or gDNA that made up the material.

The V gene end was trimmed by 3 bases and the J gene end by 0 bases; junction bases not matched to a gene: 5. The CDR3 extends over 17 amino acids. CDR1 KGHDR and CDR2 SFDVKD come from the germline V gene. The sequence derives from a woman aged 35 to 49 with COVID-19, enrolled during active disease. The chain recombines TRBV24-1 with TRBJ1-4; the match to TRBD1 covers 8 bases. The sample consisted of peripheral blood. CDR3 sequence (DNA): TGTGCCACCAGTGATAGCGGACAGGGAACAACTAATGAAAAACTGTTTTTT. It codes for CATSDSGQGTTNEKLFF.